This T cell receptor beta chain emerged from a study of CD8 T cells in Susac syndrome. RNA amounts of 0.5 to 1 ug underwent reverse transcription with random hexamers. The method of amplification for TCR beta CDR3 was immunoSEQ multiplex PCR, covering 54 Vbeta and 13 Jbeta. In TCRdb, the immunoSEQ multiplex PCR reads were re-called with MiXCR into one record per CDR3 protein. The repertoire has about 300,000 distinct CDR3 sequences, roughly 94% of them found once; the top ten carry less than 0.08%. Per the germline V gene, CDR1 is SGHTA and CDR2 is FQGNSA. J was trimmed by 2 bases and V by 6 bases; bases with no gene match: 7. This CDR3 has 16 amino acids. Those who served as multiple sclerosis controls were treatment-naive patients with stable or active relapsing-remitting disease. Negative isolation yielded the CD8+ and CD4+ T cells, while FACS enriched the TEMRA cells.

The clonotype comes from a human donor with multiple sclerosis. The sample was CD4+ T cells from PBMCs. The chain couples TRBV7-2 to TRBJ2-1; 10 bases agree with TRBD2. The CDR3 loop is CASSPPGLATYNEQFF. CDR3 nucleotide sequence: TGTGCCAGCAGTCCCCCGGGACTAGCGACCTACAATGAGCAGTTCTTC.